This T cell receptor beta chain was observed in a study of cytomegalovirus exposure and HLA in healthy donors. On this clone itself: Its antigen remains unidentified.

General observations from the study: Being productive about 90% or about 30% of the time was typical of most TCR beta V segments in an earlier analysis.

The primer mix had 60 Vbeta and 13 Jbeta primers. Clones were read by immunoSEQ multiplex PCR, and TCRdb kept only the in-frame ones, dropping some. The sample records 70,000 to 95,000 clones, approximately 60% being singletons. The receptor was derived from a woman aged 30 to 39 in good health and CMV-seropositive. The sample was PBMCs.

The CDR3 is CASSSGGPNSNTEAFF. In DNA form, the CDR3 reads TGTGCCAGCAGTTCGGGGGGCCCAAACTCTAACACTGAAGCTTTCTTT. The chain carries TRBV6-5 and TRBJ1-1, with D tentatively TRBD1 (6 bases). The CDR3 length is 16 residues. CDR1 and CDR2 (germline): MNHEY, SVGAGI. The V gene lost 4 bases and the J gene lost 2 bases, with 17 bases spanning the gap.